This TCR beta chain was recovered during a study of human T cells and chemical hapten exposure. The CDR3 has 18 amino acids. The germline gives CDR1 MNHEY, CDR2 SVGEGT. Trimming took 2 bases from V and 3 from J, leaving 22 bases between them. TCRdb fed the RACE reads into MiXCR, producing one record per CDR3 protein. The repertoire holds roughly 130,000 distinct CDR3 sequences, approximately 9.1% seen once, with approximately 2% in the top ten. The time point was: healthy volunteer bleed at 2 weeks. Sequencing started from total RNA isolated from unfractionated whole blood. This receptor was identified in a male donor in good health. Some clones in this sample may be carry-over from other donors' samples. The chain recombines TRBV6-2 or TRBV6-3 with TRBJ1-1, with D possibly matching TRBD1 (6 bases). Sequencing was performed on whole blood. The CDR3 DNA is TGTGCCAGCAGTTACCTTAACCCCCCGAGGGGGTTGGACACTGAAGCTTTCTTT. It translates to CASSYLNPPRGLDTEAFF.